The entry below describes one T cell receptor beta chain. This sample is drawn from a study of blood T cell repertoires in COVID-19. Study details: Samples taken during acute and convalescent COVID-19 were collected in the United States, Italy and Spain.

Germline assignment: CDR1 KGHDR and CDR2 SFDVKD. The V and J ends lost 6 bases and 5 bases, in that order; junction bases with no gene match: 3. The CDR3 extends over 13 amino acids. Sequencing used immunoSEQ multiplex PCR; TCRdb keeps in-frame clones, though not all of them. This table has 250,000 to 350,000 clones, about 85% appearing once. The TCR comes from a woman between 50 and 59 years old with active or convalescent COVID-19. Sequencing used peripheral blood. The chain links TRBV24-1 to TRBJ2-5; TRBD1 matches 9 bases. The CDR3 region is CATSTGTGETQYF. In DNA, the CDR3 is TGTGCCACCAGTACTGGGACAGGGGAGACCCAGTACTTC.